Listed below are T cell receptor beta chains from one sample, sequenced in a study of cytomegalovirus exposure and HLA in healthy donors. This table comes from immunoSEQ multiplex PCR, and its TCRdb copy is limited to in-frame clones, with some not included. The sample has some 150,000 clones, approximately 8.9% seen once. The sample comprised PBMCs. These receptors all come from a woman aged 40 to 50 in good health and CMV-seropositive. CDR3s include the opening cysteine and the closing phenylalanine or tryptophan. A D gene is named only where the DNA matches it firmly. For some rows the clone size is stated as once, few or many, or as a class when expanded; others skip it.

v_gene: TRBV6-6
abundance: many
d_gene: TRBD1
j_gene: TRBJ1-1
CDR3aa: CASSETGRVEAFF
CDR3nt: TGTGCCAGCAGCGAGACAGGGCGGGTGGAAGCTTTCTTT

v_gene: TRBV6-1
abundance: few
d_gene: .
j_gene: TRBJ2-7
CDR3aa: CASSGRDISYEQYF
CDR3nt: TGTGCCAGCAGTGGTCGGGACATCTCCTACGAGCAGTACTTC

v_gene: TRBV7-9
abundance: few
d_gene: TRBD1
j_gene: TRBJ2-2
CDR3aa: CASPGRTGGLTGELFF
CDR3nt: TGTGCCAGCCCGGGGCGGACAGGGGGCTTAACCGGGGAGCTGTTTTTT

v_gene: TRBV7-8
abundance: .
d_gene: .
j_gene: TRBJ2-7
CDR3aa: CASSIGQGSYEQYF
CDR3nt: TGTGCCAGCAGCATCGGCCAGGGGTCCTACGAGCAGTACTTC

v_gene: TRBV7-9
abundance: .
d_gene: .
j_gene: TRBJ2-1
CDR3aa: CASSLVVGGQSREQFF
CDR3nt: TGTGCCAGCAGCTTAGTGGTCGGGGGGCAGAGTAGGGAGCAGTTCTTC

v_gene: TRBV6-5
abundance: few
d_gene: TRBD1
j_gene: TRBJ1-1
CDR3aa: CASSRDRENTEAFF
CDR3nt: TGTGCCAGCAGTAGGGACAGGGAGAACACTGAAGCTTTCTTT

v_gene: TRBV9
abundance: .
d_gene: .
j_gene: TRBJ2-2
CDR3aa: CAGQDRSNTGELFF
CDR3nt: TGTGCCGGCCAAGACAGGAGCAACACCGGGGAGCTGTTTTTT

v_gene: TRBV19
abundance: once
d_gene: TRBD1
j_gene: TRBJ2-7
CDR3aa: CASSSLRGQSSYEQYF
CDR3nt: TGTGCCAGTAGTTCCTTACGGGGACAGAGCTCCTACGAGCAGTACTTC

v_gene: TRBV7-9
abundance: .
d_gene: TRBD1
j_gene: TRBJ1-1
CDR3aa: CASSFGDRGRGTEAFF
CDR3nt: TGTGCCAGCAGCTTTGGGGACAGGGGGCGGGGGACTGAAGCTTTCTTT

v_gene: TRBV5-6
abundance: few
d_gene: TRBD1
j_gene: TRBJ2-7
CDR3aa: CASSFRGTGSYEQYF
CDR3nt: TGTGCCAGCAGCTTTAGAGGGACAGGGAGTTACGAGCAGTACTTC

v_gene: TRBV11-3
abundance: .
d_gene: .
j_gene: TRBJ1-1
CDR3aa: CASSLDRNTEAFF
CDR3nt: TGTGCCAGCAGCTTAGACCGGAACACTGAAGCTTTCTTT

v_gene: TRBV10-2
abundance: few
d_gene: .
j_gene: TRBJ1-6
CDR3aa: CASRAALSSPLHF
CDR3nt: TGCGCCAGCAGAGCGGCCCTCAGTTCACCCCTCCACTTT

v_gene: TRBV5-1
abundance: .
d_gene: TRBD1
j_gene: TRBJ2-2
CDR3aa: CASRSRQGADGELFF
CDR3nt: TGCGCCAGCAGATCGCGACAGGGGGCGGACGGGGAGCTGTTTTTT

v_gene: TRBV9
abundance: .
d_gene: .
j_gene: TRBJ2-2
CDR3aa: CASGLGHVGRANSGELFF
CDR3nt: TGTGCCAGCGGCTTGGGACATGTAGGTAGGGCGAATTCCGGGGAGCTGTTTTTT

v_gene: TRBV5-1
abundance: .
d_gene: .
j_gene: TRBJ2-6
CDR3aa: CASGDSYGANVLTF
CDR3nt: TGCGCCAGCGGTGACTCCTATGGGGCCAACGTCCTGACTTTC

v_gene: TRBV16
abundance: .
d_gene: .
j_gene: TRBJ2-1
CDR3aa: CASSQSSRGEQFF
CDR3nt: TGTGCCAGCAGCCAATCTAGTCGGGGAGAGCAGTTCTTC

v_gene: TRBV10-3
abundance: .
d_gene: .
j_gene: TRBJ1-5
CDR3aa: CAISRERGSNQPQHF
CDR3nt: TGTGCCATCAGTCGAGAGAGAGGGAGCAATCAGCCCCAGCATTTT

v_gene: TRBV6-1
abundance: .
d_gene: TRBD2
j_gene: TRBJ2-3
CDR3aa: CASSEGLAGTTDTQYF
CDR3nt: TGTGCCAGCAGTGAAGGACTAGCGGGAACGACAGATACGCAGTATTTT

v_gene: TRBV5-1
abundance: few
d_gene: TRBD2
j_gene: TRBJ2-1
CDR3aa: CASSLVLAGANEQFF
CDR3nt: TGCGCCAGCAGCTTGGTACTAGCGGGTGCCAATGAGCAGTTCTTC

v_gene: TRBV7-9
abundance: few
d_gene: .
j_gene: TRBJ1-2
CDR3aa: CASSLVEGDGYTF
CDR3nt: TGTGCCAGCAGCTTAGTCGAGGGGGACGGCTACACCTTC

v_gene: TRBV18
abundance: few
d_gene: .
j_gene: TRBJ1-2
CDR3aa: CASSSLEARGGYTF
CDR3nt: TGTGCCAGCTCCTCCTTGGAGGCCAGAGGTGGCTACACCTTC

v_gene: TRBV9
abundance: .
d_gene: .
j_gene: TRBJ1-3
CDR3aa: CASSALGGTWSSGNTIYF
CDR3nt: TGTGCCAGCAGCGCCCTCGGGGGAACTTGGAGCTCTGGAAACACCATATATTTT

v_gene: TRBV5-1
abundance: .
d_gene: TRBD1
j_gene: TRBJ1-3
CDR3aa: CASRLDTGTGGDTIYF
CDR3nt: TGCGCCAGCAGGTTGGACACCGGGACAGGAGGTGACACCATATATTTT

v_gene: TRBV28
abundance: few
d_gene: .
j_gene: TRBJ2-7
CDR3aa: CASIGQFLSYEQYF
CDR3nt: TGTGCCAGCATAGGACAGTTTCTCTCCTACGAGCAGTACTTC

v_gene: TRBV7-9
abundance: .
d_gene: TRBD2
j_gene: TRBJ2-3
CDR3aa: CASSLVLGTGGLSTDTQYF
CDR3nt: TGTGCCAGCAGCTTAGTCTTGGGAACGGGGGGGCTAAGCACAGATACGCAGTATTTT

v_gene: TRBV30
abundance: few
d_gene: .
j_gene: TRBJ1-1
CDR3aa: CAAPTLMGRDLNTEAFF
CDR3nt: TGTGCCGCCCCAACACTTATGGGGCGCGACTTGAACACTGAAGCTTTCTTT